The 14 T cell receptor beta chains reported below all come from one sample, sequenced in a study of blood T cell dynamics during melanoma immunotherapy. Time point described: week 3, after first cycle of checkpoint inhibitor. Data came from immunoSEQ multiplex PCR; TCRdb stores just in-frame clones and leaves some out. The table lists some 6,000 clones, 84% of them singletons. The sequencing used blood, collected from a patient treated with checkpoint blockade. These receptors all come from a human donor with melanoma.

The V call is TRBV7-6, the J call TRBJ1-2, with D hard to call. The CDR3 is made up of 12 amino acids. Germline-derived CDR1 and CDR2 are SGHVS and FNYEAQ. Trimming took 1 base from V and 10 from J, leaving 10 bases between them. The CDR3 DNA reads TGTGCCAGCAGCTTAGATGTCACCTTCTACACCTTC. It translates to CASSLDVTFYTF. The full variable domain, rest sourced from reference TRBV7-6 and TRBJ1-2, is GAGVSQSPRYKVTKRGQDVALRCDPISGHVSLYWYRQALGQGPEFLTYFNYEAQQDKSGLPNDRFSAERPEGSISTLTIQRTEQRDSAMYRCASSLDVTFYTFGSGTRLTVV.

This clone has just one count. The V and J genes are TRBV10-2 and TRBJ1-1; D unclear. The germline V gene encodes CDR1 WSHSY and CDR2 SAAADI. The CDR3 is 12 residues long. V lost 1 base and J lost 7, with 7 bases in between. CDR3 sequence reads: CASSELRDEAFF. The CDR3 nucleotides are TGCGCCAGCAGTGAGTTGCGGGATGAAGCTTTCTTT.

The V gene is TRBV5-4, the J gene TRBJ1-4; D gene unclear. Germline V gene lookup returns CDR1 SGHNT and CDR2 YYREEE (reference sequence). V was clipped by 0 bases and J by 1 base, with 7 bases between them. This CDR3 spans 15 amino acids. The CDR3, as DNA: TGTGCCAGCAGCTTGGTTGTCAGAACTAATGAAAAACTGTTTTTT. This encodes CASSLVVRTNEKLFF.

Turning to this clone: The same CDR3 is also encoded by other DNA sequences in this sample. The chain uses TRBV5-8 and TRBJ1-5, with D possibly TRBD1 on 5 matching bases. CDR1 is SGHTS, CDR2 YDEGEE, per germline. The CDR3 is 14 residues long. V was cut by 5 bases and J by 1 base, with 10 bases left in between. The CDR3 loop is CASRGWGSNQPQHF. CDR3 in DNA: TGTGCCAGCAGGGGGTGGGGCAGCAATCAGCCCCAGCATTTT.

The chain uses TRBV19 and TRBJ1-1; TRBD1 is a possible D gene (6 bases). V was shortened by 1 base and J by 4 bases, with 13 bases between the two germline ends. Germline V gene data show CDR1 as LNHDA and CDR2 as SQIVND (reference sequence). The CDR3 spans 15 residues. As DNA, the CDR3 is TGTGCCAGTAGTATAGTCCCCCAGACAGGCACTGAAGCTTTCTTT. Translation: CASSIVPQTGTEAFF.

As DNA, the CDR3 is TGTGCCAGCAGCTTAGGGGAGGACGCAAGGACCTACGAGCAGTACTTC. As protein: CASSLGEDARTYEQYF. The chain carries TRBV7-9 and TRBJ2-7; D perhaps matches TRBD2 (6 bases). The germline V and J ends were trimmed by 1 base and 2 bases, with 15 bases remaining between them. The CDR3 covers 16 residues. Germline loops: CDR1 SEHNR, CDR2 FQNEAQ (reference sequence). Looking up the rest from reference TRBV7-9 and TRBJ2-7 gives the full variable domain: DTGVSQNPRHKITKRGQNVTFRCDPISEHNRLYWYRQTLGQGPEFLTYFQNEAQLEKSRLLSDRFSAERPKGSFSTLEIQRTEQGDSAMYLCASSLGEDARTYEQYFGPGTRLTVT.

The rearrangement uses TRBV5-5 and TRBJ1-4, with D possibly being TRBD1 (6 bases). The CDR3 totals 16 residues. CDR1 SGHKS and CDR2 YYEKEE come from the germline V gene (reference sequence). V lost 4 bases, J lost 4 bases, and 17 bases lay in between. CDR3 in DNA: TGTGCCAGCAGCCCTCAGTTGGGGGGCCTTAATGAAAAACTGTTTTTT. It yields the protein CASSPQLGGLNEKLFF.

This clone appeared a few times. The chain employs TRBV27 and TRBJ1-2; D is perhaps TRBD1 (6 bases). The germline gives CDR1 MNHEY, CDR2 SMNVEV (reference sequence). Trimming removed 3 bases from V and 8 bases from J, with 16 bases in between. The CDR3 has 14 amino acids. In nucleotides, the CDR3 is TGTGCCAGCAGTTTTAGCTCAACAGGGCCGGGCTACACCTTC. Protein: CASSFSSTGPGYTF.

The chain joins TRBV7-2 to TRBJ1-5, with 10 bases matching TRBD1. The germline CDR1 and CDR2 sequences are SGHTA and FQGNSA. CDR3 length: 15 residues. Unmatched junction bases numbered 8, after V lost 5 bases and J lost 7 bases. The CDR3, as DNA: TGTGCCAGCAGCCAGACAGGGGGCGCGCGGCAGCCCCAGCATTTT. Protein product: CASSQTGGARQPQHF. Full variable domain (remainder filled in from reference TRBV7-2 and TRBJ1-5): GAGVSQSPSNKVTEKGKDVELRCDPISGHTALYWYRQSLGQGLEFLIYFQGNSAPDKSGLPSDRFSAERTGGSVSTLTIQRTQQEDSAVYLCASSQTGGARQPQHFGDGTRLSIL.

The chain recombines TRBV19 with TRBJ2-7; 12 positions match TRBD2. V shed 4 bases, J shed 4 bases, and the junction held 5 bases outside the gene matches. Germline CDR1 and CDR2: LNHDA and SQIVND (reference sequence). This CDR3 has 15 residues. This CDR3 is CASSTWTSGVYEQYF. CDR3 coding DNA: TGTGCCAGTAGTACCTGGACTAGCGGGGTATACGAGCAGTACTTC.

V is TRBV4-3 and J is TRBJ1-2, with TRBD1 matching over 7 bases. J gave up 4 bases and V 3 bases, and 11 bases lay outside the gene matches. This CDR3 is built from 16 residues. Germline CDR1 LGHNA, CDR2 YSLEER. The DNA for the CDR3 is TGCGCCAGCAGCCAGGGCCTGGACAGGTCACGCTATGGCTACACCTTC. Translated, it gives CASSQGLDRSRYGYTF.

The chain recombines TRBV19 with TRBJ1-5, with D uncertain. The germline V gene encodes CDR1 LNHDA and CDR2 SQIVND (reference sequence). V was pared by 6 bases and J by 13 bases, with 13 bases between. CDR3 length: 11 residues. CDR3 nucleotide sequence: TGTGCCAGTAGGACTGTAGACCAGCAGCATTTT. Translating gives CASRTVDQQHF.

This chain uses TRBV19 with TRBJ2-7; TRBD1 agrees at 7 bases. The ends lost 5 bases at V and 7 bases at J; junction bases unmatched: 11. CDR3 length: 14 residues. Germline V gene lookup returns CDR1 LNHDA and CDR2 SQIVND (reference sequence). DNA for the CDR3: TGTGCCAGTAGTCCCAGGGGGATCCCCGGTGAGCAGTACTTC. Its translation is CASSPRGIPGEQYF. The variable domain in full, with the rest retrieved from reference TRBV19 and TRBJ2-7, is DGGITQSPKYLFRKEGQNVTLSCEQNLNHDAMYWYRQDPGQGLRLIYYSQIVNDFQKGDIAEGYSVSREKKESFPLTVTSAQKNPTAFYLCASSPRGIPGEQYFGPGTRLTVT.

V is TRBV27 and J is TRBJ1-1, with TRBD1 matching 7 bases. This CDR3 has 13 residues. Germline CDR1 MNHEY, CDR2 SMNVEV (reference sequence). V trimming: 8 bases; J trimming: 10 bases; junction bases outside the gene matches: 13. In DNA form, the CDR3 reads TGTGCCAGCTCAGACAGGGCCGTAGGGCGAGCTTTCTTT. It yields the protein CASSDRAVGRAFF.